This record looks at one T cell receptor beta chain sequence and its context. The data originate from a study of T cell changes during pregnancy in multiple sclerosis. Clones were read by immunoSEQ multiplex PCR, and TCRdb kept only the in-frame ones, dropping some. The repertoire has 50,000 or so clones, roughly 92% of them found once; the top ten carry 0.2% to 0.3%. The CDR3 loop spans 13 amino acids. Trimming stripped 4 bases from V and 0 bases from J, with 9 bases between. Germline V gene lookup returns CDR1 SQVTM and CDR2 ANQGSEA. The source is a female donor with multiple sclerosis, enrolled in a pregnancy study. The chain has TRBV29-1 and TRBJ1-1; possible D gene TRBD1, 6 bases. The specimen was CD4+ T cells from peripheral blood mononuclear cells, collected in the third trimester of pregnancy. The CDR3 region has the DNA TGCAGCGTTGTTCGACAGGTGAACACTGAAGCTTTCTTT. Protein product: CSVVRQVNTEAFF.